Following are 27 T cell receptor beta chains from one sample sequenced in a study of beta chain features in type 1 diabetes. All of the isolated RNA was reverse transcribed, so expressed TCRB transcripts were sequenced. Profiling relied on immunoSEQ multiplex PCR, and the TCRdb table lists in-frame clones only, not all of them. The sample includes some 250,000 clones, around 26% of them seen just once. The sample consisted of central memory CD4+ T cells from blood. These receptors were taken from a man aged 25-45 years in good health.

The CDR3 spells CASSERREHYGYTF. In DNA, the CDR3 is TGTGCCAGCAGTGAACGGAGGGAACACTATGGCTACACCTTC. The rearrangement joins TRBV2 to TRBJ1-2; the D is unclear. The CDR3 runs 14 residues. V was cut by 2 bases and J by 3 bases, with 10 bases left in between. In germline, CDR1 is SNHLY, CDR2 FYNNEI.

The chain couples TRBV7-2 to TRBJ2-7; D is undetermined. The CDR3 consists of 13 residues. Trimming took 4 bases from V and 7 from J, leaving 14 bases between them. Germline values: CDR1 SGHTA, CDR2 FQGNSA. Here the CDR3 reads CASSSGTTWEQYF. CDR3 nucleotide sequence: TGTGCCAGCAGCTCAGGCACTACGTGGGAGCAGTACTTC.

This clone was seen more than once but under ten times. The chain uses TRBV10-3 and TRBJ2-7; the match to TRBD2 covers 14 bases. CDR1 is ENHRY and CDR2 is SYGVKD in the germline V gene. V lost 6 bases, J lost 4 bases, and 17 bases stayed unmatched. The CDR3 is 19 residues long. CDR3 protein: CAISTGTSGRTVGRYEQYF. For the CDR3, the DNA is TGTGCCATCAGCACCGGGACTAGCGGGAGAACGGTCGGTCGGTACGAGCAGTACTTC.

The J gene is TRBJ2-5, the V gene TRBV25-1, with D perhaps matching TRBD2 (5 bases). The V end was cut by 7 bases, the J end by 4 bases, with 19 bases between. The CDR3 extends over 15 amino acids. Germline lookup yields CDR1 MGHDK and CDR2 SYGVNS. The CDR3 is CASNSGRRGLETQYF. The CDR3 DNA reads TGTGCCAGCAATTCGGGTCGTCGGGGTTTAGAGACCCAGTACTTC.

This clone was seen more than once but under ten times. This chain connects TRBV6-1 to TRBJ1-2; D remains ambiguous. CDR3 length: 12 residues. CDR1 is MNHNS, CDR2 SASEGT, per germline. The V and J ends lost 0 bases and 2 bases respectively, with 1 base between them. CDR3 in amino acids: CASSEANYGYTF. CDR3 in DNA: TGTGCCAGCAGTGAAGCAAACTATGGCTACACCTTC.

The genes are TRBV7-2 and TRBJ2-7; perhaps D is TRBD1 or TRBD2 (5 bases each). Germline CDR1 reads SGHTA; CDR2 reads FQGNSA. The CDR3 contains 15 residues. The V end was cut by 3 bases, the J end by 2 bases, with 14 bases between. CDR3 nucleotide sequence: TGTGCCAGCAGCTTTGGGACGGTCTCCCCCTACGAGCAGTACTTC. Encoded protein: CASSFGTVSPYEQYF.

This clone was seen a handful of times. The chain has TRBV7-2 and TRBJ2-3, with D possibly being TRBD1 (5 bases). This CDR3 comprises 19 residues. Per germline, CDR1 SGHTA and CDR2 FQGNSA. The V gene lost 5 bases and the J gene lost 0 bases, with 24 bases spanning the gap. In DNA, the CDR3 is TGTGCCAGCAGCCGCATGGGGCGGCAAAGTACCATAAGCACAGATACGCAGTATTTT. Its protein is CASSRMGRQSTISTDTQYF.

This chain uses TRBV15 with TRBJ1-5; TRBD1 is a possible D gene (6 bases). The V gene's germline CDR1 is LNHNV and CDR2 YYDKDF (reference sequence). V was trimmed by 5 bases and J by 5 bases, leaving 10 bases between them. This CDR3 is built from 13 residues. The CDR3 region has the DNA TGTGCCACCAGCCTACAGGGATATCAGCCCCAGCATTTT. The encoded protein is CATSLQGYQPQHF.

With respect to this clone: One end of the junction does not line up with germline, which may come from a read error. This sequence joins TRBV29-1 and TRBJ2-2, with D unresolved. The CDR3 sequence is 13 residues long. CDR1 SQVTM and CDR2 ANQGSEA come from the germline V gene. In nucleotides, the CDR3 is TGCAGCGGTGAAGATGCAGGAACCGGGGAGCTGTTTTTT. This codes for CSGEDAGTGELFF.

This sequence joins TRBV7-9 and TRBJ1-1, with 9 bases that match TRBD1. CDR1 is SEHNR and CDR2 is FQNEAQ in the germline V gene (reference sequence). The CDR3 sequence is 13 residues long. The junction had 0 bases not matched to a gene; V was cut back by 6 bases and J by 1 base. The CDR3 DNA is TGTGCCAGCAGGGGACAGGGGAACACTGAAGCTTTCTTT. This translates into CASRGQGNTEAFF.

This clone was counted between two and nine times. In nucleotides, the CDR3 is TGTGCCAGCAGCGTAATAGAGCAGGGGGTCCAGGGCGGGGAGCTGTTTTTT. It yields the protein CASSVIEQGVQGGELFF. The rearrangement links TRBV9 to TRBJ2-2, with 7 nucleotides matching TRBD1. Germline CDR1 reads SGDLS; CDR2 reads YYNGEE. The CDR3 covers 17 residues. V lost 1 base to trimming and J lost 7 bases; unmatched junction nucleotides: 13.

The chain joins TRBV7-2 to TRBJ1-5; 7 nucleotides agree with TRBD1. V gave up 1 base and J gave up 2 bases; unmatched junction bases: 2. CDR1 SGHTA and CDR2 FQGNSA come from the germline V gene. The CDR3 spans 15 residues. CDR3 protein: CASSLVDRGNQPQHF. The CDR3 DNA follows: TGTGCCAGCAGCTTAGTTGACAGGGGCAATCAGCCCCAGCATTTT.

This clone came up a few times. This rearrangement joins TRBV10-3 to TRBJ2-1, with 10 bases identical to TRBD2. The CDR3 runs 15 residues. V lost 5 bases, J lost 8 bases, and 9 bases stayed unmatched. Germline V gene sequence: CDR1 ENHRY, CDR2 SYGVKD. DNA of the CDR3: TGTGCCATCAGTACTAGCGGGGAGGGTAGCTATGAGCAGTTCTTC. This sequence encodes CAISTSGEGSYEQFF.

In its sample, this clone was seen a few times. The V call is TRBV11-2, the J call TRBJ1-1, with TRBD1 as a possible D gene (5 bases). The germline V gene encodes CDR1 SGHAT and CDR2 FQNNGV. This CDR3 has 13 amino acids. The V end was cut by 4 bases, the J end by 2 bases, with 8 bases between. CDR3 sequence: CASSSDINTEAFF. The CDR3 nucleotides are TGTGCCAGCAGCTCGGACATCAACACTGAAGCTTTCTTT.

The J gene is TRBJ2-1, the V gene TRBV7-2, with 10 bases lining up with TRBD2. The J segment lost 7 bases and the V segment lost 3 bases, leaving 6 bases of the junction unmatched. Germline V lookup: CDR1 SGHTA, CDR2 FQGNSA. The CDR3 has 15 residues. The CDR3 bases are TGTGCCAGCAGCTTTCAGCGGGGGGGAAAGAATGAGCAGTTCTTC. Residues: CASSFQRGGKNEQFF.

This sequence joins TRBV28 and TRBJ2-3, with TRBD1 identical over 9 bases. There are 16 residues in the CDR3. Losses at the gene ends were 4 bases for V and 3 bases for J; bases not matched to a gene: 8. Germline CDR1 MDHEN, CDR2 SYDVKM. As DNA, the CDR3 is TGTGCCAGCAGTTCCGGACAGGGGTATGGGACAGATACGCAGTATTTT. Its protein is CASSSGQGYGTDTQYF. The entire variable domain, with the rest obtained from reference TRBV28 and TRBJ2-3, is as follows: DVKVTQSSRYLVKRTGEKVFLECVQDMDHENMFWYRQDPGLGLRLIYFSYDVKMKEKGDIPEGYSVSREKKERFSLILESASTNQTSMYLCASSSGQGYGTDTQYFGPGTRLTVL.

This sequence joins TRBV30 and TRBJ1-1; 7 nucleotides match TRBD1. CDR3 size: 14 residues. V was pared by 2 bases and J by 5 bases, with 8 bases of the junction left unmatched. Germline CDR1 GTSNPN, CDR2 SVGIG (reference sequence). This chain's CDR3 is CAWSKGARGTEAFF. CDR3 DNA: TGTGCCTGGAGTAAGGGGGCACGGGGAACTGAAGCTTTCTTT.

Many counts were recorded for this clone. Within the sample, other DNA sequences also encode this same CDR3. This chain connects TRBV30 to TRBJ1-2; unclear D gene. There are 11 residues in the CDR3. Trimming cost V 1 base and J 4 bases, with 4 bases left between them. Germline V gives CDR1 GTSNPN, CDR2 SVGIG (reference sequence). The CDR3 is CAWSGTYGYTF. The CDR3 bases are TGTGCCTGGAGTGGGACCTATGGCTACACCTTC.

This clone was recorded a few times. The gene calls are TRBV7-6 and TRBJ2-7, with 7 bases matching TRBD2. Germline V gene lookup returns CDR1 SGHVS and CDR2 FNYEAQ. The CDR3 is 13 residues long. The V and J ends lost 3 bases and 3 bases, in that order; junction bases with no gene match: 2. The CDR3 sequence: CASSFERGYEQYF. The CDR3 DNA follows: TGTGCCAGCAGCTTCGAGCGGGGCTACGAGCAGTACTTC.

This chain joins TRBV7-9 and TRBJ1-1, with 8 nucleotides matching TRBD1. The CDR3 length is 15 residues. Germline lookup yields CDR1 SEHNR and CDR2 FQNEAQ (reference sequence). V trimming: 2 bases; J trimming: 6 bases; junction bases outside the gene matches: 8. The CDR3 loop is CASSLLEDRVAEAFF. The DNA for the CDR3 is TGTGCCAGCAGCTTATTGGAGGACAGGGTCGCTGAAGCTTTCTTT.

This clone was counted a few times. Here the CDR3 DNA reads TGTGCCTGGACCGCCGGGGCTTCGAATAGCAATCAGCCCCAGCATTTT. The encoded protein is CAWTAGASNSNQPQHF. The rearrangement links TRBV30 to TRBJ1-5, with D perhaps TRBD1 (5 bases). Looked up from germline, CDR1 is GTSNPN and CDR2 is SVGIG (reference sequence). The CDR3 extends over 16 amino acids. The germline V and J ends were trimmed by 4 bases and 0 bases, with 16 bases remaining between them.

Comment on this clone: Within the sample, other DNA sequences also encode this same CDR3. The chain's CDR3 is CAWSVDSNQPQHF. The CDR3 nucleotides read TGTGCCTGGAGCGTAGATAGCAATCAGCCCCAGCATTTT. This chain uses TRBV30 with TRBJ1-5; no clear D. Germline V lookup: CDR1 GTSNPN, CDR2 SVGIG (reference sequence). V was clipped by 3 bases and J by 0 bases, with 6 bases between them. CDR3 length: 13 residues.

This chain connects TRBV7-9 to TRBJ2-3; D is undetermined. CDR1 and CDR2 from the germline V gene are SEHNR and FQNEAQ (reference sequence). V lost 2 bases, J lost 6 bases, and 9 bases lay in between. The CDR3 totals 13 residues. CDR3: CASSLKTADTQYF. The DNA of the CDR3 is TGTGCCAGCAGCTTAAAGACGGCGGATACGCAGTATTTT.

This clone was counted a few times. The V and J genes are TRBV7-9 and TRBJ2-2, with TRBD1 matching 8 bases. Looked up from germline, CDR1 is SEHNR and CDR2 is FQNEAQ (reference sequence). V trimming: 5 bases; J trimming: 4 bases; junction bases outside the gene matches: 6. The CDR3 consists of 15 residues. The CDR3 spells CASSTQGATTGELFF. The DNA of the CDR3 is TGTGCCAGCAGCACCCAGGGGGCGACCACCGGGGAGCTGTTTTTT. Supplemented by reference TRBV7-9 and TRBJ2-2, the full variable domain reads DTGVSQNPRHKITKRGQNVTFRCDPISEHNRLYWYRQTLGQGPEFLTYFQNEAQLEKSRLLSDRFSAERPKGSFSTLEIQRTEQGDSAMYLCASSTQGATTGELFFGEGSRLTVL.

This clone was detected a few times. CDR3 DNA: TGCGCCAGCAGCCAAGATCGGGGTAGCGGGAGGAATGAGCAGTTCTTC. Translated: CASSQDRGSGRNEQFF. V and J are TRBV4-3 and TRBJ2-1; 10 nucleotides align to TRBD2. J lost 7 bases, V lost 0 bases, and 6 bases had no gene match. Looked up from germline, CDR1 is LGHNA and CDR2 is YSLEER. The CDR3 spans 16 residues.

This clone was seen ten or more times. This rearrangement joins TRBV30 to TRBJ2-4, with 7 bases identical to TRBD2. The CDR3 runs to 15 residues. Trimming took 0 bases from V and 0 from J; bases not matched to a gene: 2. Germline assignment: CDR1 GTSNPN and CDR2 SVGIG (reference sequence). The CDR3 sequence is CAWSVAGLAKNIQYF. For the CDR3, the DNA is TGTGCCTGGAGTGTAGCGGGGCTAGCCAAAAACATTCAGTACTTC.

The chain has TRBV6-5 and TRBJ2-1; D is tentatively TRBD1 or TRBD2 (5 bases each). Germline values: CDR1 MNHEY, CDR2 SVGAGI. Trimming removed 6 bases at V and 0 bases at J, with 12 bases between. CDR3 length: 15 amino acids. This CDR3 reads CASSSGAYSYNEQFF. The CDR3, as DNA: TGTGCCAGCAGCTCCGGGGCCTACTCCTACAATGAGCAGTTCTTC.